This section outlines one T cell receptor (beta chain) sequence together with its context. This specimen comes from a study of Ad26.COV2.S vaccination and SARS-CoV-2 variants. The table came from immunoSEQ multiplex PCR; TCRdb's copy has only in-frame clones and leaves some out. This sample has some 480,000 clones; roughly 87% occur once, and the top ten carry 9.5% to 15%. Noted treatment: around 19 received Ad26.COV2.S at low or high dose, single or two shots; several received placebo; per-sample allocation not given. Sampling was done on day 63 after the first vaccine or placebo injection. The CDR3 covers 13 residues. In germline, CDR1 is SGHKS, CDR2 YYEKEE (reference sequence). Trimming left V 4 bases short and J 4 bases short, with 12 bases between.

The chain employs TRBV5-5 and TRBJ2-7; TRBD2 might be the D (6 bases). The TCR originated in a person aged 18-60 years who received the Ad26.COV2.S COVID-19 vaccine or a placebo. The sequencing used peripheral blood, collected in a trial of Ad26.COV2.S vaccine versus placebo. The CDR3 protein is CASSLPGEYEQYF. The DNA for the CDR3 is TGTGCCAGCAGCCTCCCGGGGGAATACGAGCAGTACTTC.